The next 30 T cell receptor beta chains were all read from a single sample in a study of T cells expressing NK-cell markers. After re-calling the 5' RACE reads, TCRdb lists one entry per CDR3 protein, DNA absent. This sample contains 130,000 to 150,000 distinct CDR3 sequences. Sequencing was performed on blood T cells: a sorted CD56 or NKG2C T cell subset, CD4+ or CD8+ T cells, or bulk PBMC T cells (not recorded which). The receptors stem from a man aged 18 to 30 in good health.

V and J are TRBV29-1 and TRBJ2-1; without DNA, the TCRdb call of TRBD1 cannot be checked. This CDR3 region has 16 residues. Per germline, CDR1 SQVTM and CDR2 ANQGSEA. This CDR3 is CSAAPRDRGFYNEQFF.

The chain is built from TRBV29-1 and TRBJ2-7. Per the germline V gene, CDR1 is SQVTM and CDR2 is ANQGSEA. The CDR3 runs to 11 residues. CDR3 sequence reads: CSVRDSYEQYF.

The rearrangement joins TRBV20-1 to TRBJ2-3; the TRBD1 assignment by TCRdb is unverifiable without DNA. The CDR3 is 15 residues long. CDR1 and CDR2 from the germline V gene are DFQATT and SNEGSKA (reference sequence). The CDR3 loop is CSARPRQGAGDTQYF.

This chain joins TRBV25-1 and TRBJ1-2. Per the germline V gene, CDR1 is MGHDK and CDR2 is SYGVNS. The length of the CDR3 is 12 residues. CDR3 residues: CASSESIDGYTF.

This CDR3 reads CASRGSGDYGYTF. The chain is built from TRBV27 and TRBJ1-2; no DNA is available, so the TRBD1 call from TCRdb remains unchecked. This CDR3 spans 13 amino acids. CDR1 is MNHEY and CDR2 is SMNVEV in the germline V gene (reference sequence).

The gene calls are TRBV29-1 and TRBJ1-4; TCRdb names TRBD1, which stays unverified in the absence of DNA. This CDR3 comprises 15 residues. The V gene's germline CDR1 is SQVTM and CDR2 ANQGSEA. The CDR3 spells CSVEEGQAFDEKLFF.

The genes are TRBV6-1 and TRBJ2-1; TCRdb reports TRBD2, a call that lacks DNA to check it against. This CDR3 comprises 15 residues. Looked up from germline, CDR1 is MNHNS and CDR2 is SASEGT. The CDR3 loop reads CASTGSWAGTNEQFF.

The CDR3 reads CATSDDASGKVEQFF. This sequence joins TRBV24-1 and TRBJ2-1; TCRdb's D gene call, TRBD2, goes unchecked for lack of DNA. The CDR3 loop spans 15 amino acids. From germline, CDR1 is KGHDR and CDR2 SFDVKD.

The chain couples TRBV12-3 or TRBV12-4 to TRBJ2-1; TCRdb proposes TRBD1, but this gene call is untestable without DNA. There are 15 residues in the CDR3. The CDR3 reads CASMSGQGVYNEQFF.

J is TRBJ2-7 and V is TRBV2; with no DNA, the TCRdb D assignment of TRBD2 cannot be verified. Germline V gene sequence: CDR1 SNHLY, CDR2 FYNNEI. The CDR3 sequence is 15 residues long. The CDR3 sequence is CASSEPTSGDYEQYF.

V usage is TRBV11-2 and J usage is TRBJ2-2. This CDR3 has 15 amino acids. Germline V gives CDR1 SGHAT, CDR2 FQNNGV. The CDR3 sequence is CASSFGGLNTGELFF.

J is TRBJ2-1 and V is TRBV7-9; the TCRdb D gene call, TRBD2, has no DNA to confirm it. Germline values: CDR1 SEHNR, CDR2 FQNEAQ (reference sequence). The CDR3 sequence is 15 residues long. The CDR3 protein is CASVEAGPSYNEQFF.

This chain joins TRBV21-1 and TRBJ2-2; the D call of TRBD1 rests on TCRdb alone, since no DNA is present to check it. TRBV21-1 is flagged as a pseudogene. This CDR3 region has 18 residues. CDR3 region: CASSPDRVDPGWSGELFF.

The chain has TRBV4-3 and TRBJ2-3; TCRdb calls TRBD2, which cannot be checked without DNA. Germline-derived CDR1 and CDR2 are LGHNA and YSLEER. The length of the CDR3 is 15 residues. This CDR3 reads CASSQGTSGFYTQYF.

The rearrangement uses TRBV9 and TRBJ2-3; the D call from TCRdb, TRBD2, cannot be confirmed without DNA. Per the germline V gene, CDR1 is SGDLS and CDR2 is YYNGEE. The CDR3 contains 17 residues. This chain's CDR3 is CASSVIMGTTSADTQYF.

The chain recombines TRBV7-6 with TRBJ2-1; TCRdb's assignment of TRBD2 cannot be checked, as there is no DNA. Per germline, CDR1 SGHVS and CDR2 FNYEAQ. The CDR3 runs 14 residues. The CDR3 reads CASSFGTSSGEQFF.

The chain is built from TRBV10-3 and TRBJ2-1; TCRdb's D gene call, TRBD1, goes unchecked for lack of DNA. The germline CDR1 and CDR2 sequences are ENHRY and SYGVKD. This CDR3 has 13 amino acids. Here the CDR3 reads CAISPGTGNEQFF.

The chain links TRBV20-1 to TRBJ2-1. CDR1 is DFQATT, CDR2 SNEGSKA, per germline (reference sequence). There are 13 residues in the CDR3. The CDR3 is CSARDIGTNEQFF.

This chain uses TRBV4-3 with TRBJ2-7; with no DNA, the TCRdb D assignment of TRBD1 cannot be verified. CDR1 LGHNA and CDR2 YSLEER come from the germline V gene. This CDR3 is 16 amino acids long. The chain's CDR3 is CASSQAPMDTYYEQYF.

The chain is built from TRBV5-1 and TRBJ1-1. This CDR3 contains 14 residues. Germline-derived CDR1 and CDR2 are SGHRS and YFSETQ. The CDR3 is CASSEKGLNTEAFF.

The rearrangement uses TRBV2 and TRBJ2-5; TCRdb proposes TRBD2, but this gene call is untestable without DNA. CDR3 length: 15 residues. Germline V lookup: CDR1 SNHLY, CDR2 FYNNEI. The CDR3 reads CASKSIAGVQETQYF.

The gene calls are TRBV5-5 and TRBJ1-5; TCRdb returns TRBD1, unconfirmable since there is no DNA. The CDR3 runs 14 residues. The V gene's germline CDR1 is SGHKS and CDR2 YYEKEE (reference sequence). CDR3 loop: CASSLGQGGQPQHF.

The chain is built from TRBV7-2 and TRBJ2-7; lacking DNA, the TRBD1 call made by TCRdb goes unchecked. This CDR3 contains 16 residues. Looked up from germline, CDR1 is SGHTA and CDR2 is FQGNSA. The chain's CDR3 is CASSPRTGRSSYEQYF.

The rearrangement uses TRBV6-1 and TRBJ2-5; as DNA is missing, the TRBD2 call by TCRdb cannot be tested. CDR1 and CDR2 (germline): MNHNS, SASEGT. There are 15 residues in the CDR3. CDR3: CASSEAAGAQETQYF.

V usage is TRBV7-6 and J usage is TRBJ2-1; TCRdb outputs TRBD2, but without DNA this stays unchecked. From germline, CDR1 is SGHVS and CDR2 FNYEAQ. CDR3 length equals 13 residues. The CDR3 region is CASSLTSVSEQFF. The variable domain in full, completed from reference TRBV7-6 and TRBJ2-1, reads GAGVSQSPRYKVTKRGQDVALRCDPISGHVSLYWYRQALGQGPEFLTYFNYEAQQDKSGLPNDRFSAERPEGSISTLTIQRTEQRDSAMYRCASSLTSVSEQFFGPGTRLTVL.

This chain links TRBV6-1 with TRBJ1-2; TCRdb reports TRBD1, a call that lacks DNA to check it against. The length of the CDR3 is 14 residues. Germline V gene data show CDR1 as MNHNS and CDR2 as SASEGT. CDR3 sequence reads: CATEKSRGVGGYTF.

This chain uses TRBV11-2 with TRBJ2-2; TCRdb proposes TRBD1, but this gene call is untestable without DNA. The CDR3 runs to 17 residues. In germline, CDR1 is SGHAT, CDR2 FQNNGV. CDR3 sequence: CASSLDPDRVNTGELFF.

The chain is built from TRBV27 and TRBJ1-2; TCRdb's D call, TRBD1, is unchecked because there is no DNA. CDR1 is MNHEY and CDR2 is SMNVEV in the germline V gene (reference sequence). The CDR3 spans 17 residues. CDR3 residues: CASSLSGATTLNYGYTF.

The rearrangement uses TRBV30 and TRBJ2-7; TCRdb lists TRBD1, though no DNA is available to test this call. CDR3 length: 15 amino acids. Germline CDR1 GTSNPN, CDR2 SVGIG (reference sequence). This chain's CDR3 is CAWRARTGGEYEQYF.

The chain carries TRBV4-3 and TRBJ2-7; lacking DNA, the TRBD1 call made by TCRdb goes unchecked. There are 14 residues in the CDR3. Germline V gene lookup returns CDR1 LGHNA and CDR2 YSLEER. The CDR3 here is CASSQGTGFYEQYF.